The source of this TCR beta chain is a study of T cells in Graves' hyperthyroidism and ophthalmopathy. This clonotype has a handful of counts. There were TCR beta CDR3 regions amplified from RNA transcripts. The HTBI primer set drove a first-round RT-PCR of the TCR CDR3. TCRdb itself ran the multiplex PCR reads through MiXCR, one entry per CDR3 protein. The sample shows 750,000 to 900,000 distinct CDR3 sequences, roughly 40% of them seen only once. The CDR3 loop spans 15 amino acids. The J segment lost 4 bases and the V segment lost 5 bases, leaving 8 bases of the junction unmatched. CDR1 is SEHNR and CDR2 is FQNEAQ in the germline V gene (reference sequence).

This receptor was obtained from a man aged 18 to 29 with Graves' hyperthyroidism. The chain employs TRBV7-9 and TRBJ2-5, with 9 bases matching TRBD1. The specimen sequenced was blood. CDR3 DNA sequence: TGTGCCAGCAGCCGTAGGACAGGGGAGGTAGAGACCCAGTACTTC. Residues: CASSRRTGEVETQYF.